This is a list of T cell receptor beta chains from one sample in a study of T cell repertoires in cytomegalovirus infection. MiXCR, run by TCRdb on the reads, gives a single entry per CDR3 protein. The sample lists approximately 130,000 distinct CDR3 sequences; roughly a quarter were seen once. These receptors are not linked to any known antigen. Specimen: PBMCs, sequenced either directly or after in vitro stimulation (not recorded which). The receptors derive from a human donor in good health (CMV status not recorded). Some clones in this sample may be carry-over from other donors' samples. CDR3s include the opening cysteine and the closing phenylalanine or tryptophan. The D gene is left open where the match is weak. A row's size may be missing; if present it is once, few, many or a size class.

d_call clone_size j_call v_call cdr3_nt cdr3_aa
TRBD1 . TRBJ1-4 TRBV4-3 TGCGCCAGCAGCCAAGATGGACAGGATGCAACTAATGAAAAACTGTTTTTT CASSQDGQDATNEKLFF
. . TRBJ1-1 TRBV12-3/TRBV12-4 TGTGCCAGCATCGGGGGGGGGAACACTGAAGCTTTCTTT CASIGGGNTEAFF
TRBD2 . TRBJ2-7 TRBV28 TGTGCCAGCAGTTTAGGTAGCGGGAGTGACGAGCAGTACTTC CASSLGSGSDEQYF
. . TRBJ2-3 TRBV15 TGTGCCACCAGCACAAGATACGCAGATACGCAGTATTTT CATSTRYADTQYF
TRBD1 many TRBJ1-2 TRBV28 TGTGCCAGCAGACCCGACAGGGGAGGTGGTGGCTACACCTTC CASRPDRGGGGYTF
. many TRBJ1-5 TRBV25-1 TGTGCCAGCAGTGAACAGGTTACTAATCAGCCCCAGCATTTT CASSEQVTNQPQHF
. few TRBJ1-1 TRBV19 TGTGCCAGTAGTAACGAGTGGACTGAAGCTTTCTTT CASSNEWTEAFF
. few TRBJ2-3 TRBV7-2 TGTGCCAGCAGCTTCGCGATCGTGTCTGCCCCCACAGATACGCAGTATTTT CASSFAIVSAPTDTQYF
. many TRBJ1-1 TRBV4-3 TGCGCCAGCAGCCAAGATGACCGGACGGTGAACACTGAAGCTTTCTTT CASSQDDRTVNTEAFF
TRBD1 few TRBJ2-5 TRBV15 TGTGCCACCAGCAGAGAAGGACGGACAGGGGGCGTTGTGACCCAGTACTTC CATSREGRTGGVVTQYF
. few TRBJ1-1 TRBV3-1 TGTGCCAGCAGCCAAGACAGGTACCTGCTTGAAGCTTTCTTT CASSQDRYLLEAFF
. few TRBJ1-5 TRBV29-1 TGCAGCGTTAGTGATACTGGCAATCAGCCCCAGCATTTT CSVSDTGNQPQHF
TRBD2 . TRBJ2-7 TRBV20-1 TGCAGTGCTAGATATGGACTAGCGGGAGTTCGCCCCGAGCAGTACTTC CSARYGLAGVRPEQYF
. few TRBJ1-2 TRBV5-4 TGTGCCAGCTCAGAGACAGCTAACTATGGCTACACCTTC CASSETANYGYTF
TRBD2 . TRBJ2-3 TRBV10-3 TGTGCCATCAGTGAAATAGCGGGAGAAACAGATACGCAGTATTTT CAISEIAGETDTQYF
. many TRBJ2-1 TRBV28 TGTGCCAGCAGTTTAAGTGGAGGGCCACCGTTCTTC CASSLSGGPPFF
TRBD1 many TRBJ2-1 TRBV7-2 TGTGCCAGCAGCCTCGGGACAGGTCGGGGGCAGTTCTTC CASSLGTGRGQFF
. . TRBJ1-5 TRBV5-8 TGTGCCAGCAGCTTGGGACAGGCCCGCAATCAGCCCCAGCATTTT CASSLGQARNQPQHF
. . TRBJ1-1 TRBV5-1 TGCGCCAGCAGCTTACAGGGCGTTGGGACTGAAGCTTTCTTT CASSLQGVGTEAFF
TRBD2 few TRBJ2-7 TRBV28 TGTGCCAGCAGCAGAACAGCCGGGACTAGCGGGAGGTTAGGTACCTACGAGCAGTACTTC CASSRTAGTSGRLGTYEQYF
. . TRBJ2-7 TRBV2 TGTGCCAGCAGTGAAGTAGGGGATCGTACCTACGAGCAGTACTTC CASSEVGDRTYEQYF
. many TRBJ1-4 TRBV7-2 TGTGCCAGCAGCTTAGGTGGCAGTCAGCGTGAAAAACTGTTTTTT CASSLGGSQREKLFF
TRBD2 . TRBJ2-3 TRBV28 TGTGCCAGCAGTCTGGGACTAGCGAGATCAGATACGCAGTATTTT CASSLGLARSDTQYF
TRBD2 . TRBJ2-3 TRBV7-9 TGTGCCAGCAGCTTAGGATTCGGGACTAGGGGTTTTTGGCAGTATTTT CASSLGFGTRGFWQYF
TRBD1 few TRBJ2-1 TRBV20-1 TGCAGTGCTAGGGGGACAGGGGTAGGTGGGCATGAGCAGTTCTTC CSARGTGVGGHEQFF
. few TRBJ2-5 TRBV6-2/TRBV6-3 TGTGCCAGCATGGGAAAAGAGACCCAGTACTTC CASMGKETQYF
TRBD2 many TRBJ2-3 TRBV7-9 TGTGCCAGCAGCAACCCGTCACTAGCGGCTAGCACAGATACGCAGTATTTT CASSNPSLAASTDTQYF
TRBD1 many TRBJ1-3 TRBV7-2 TGTGCCAGCAGCAGGGACAGGGTTGGAAACACCATATATTTT CASSRDRVGNTIYF
TRBD1 . TRBJ1-2 TRBV7-2 TGTGCCAGCAGCATATCCAGGGGGGTGAGCTATGGCTACACCTTC CASSISRGVSYGYTF